This paragraph covers one T cell receptor (beta chain) sequence. These data belong to a study of blood T cell repertoires in COVID-19. For the study at large: COVID-19 samples collected from the United States, Italy and Spain covered acute and convalescent phases. The analysed material was cDNA or gDNA that came from T cells, B-cell-depleted T cells, or PBMCs.

Germline trimming cut 5 bases from V and 10 bases from J; bases unmatched to any gene: 9. CDR1 and CDR2 (germline): MNHEY, SVGAGI. This CDR3 region has 15 residues. Original handling: For nucleated cells, counts were estimated from reference gene primer amplification. Generated by immunoSEQ multiplex PCR, the TCRdb table keeps only in-frame clones and is missing some. V and J calls and clone size are as listed in that table; D and trimming were resolved from the DNA. Of some 150,000 clones listed, about 80% are singletons. The chain joins TRBV6-5 to TRBJ2-1, with TRBD2 matching over 12 bases. The source of this sequence is a woman aged 55-69 years with acute or convalescent COVID-19. Material: peripheral blood. The CDR3 sequence is CASSHRTSGIGEQFF. CDR3 sequence (DNA): TGTGCCAGCAGTCACCGGACTAGCGGGATTGGGGAGCAGTTCTTC.